The rows below give T cell receptor beta chains drawn from one sample of a study of cutaneous CD30+ T cell lymphoproliferative disorder and hepatitis E. Here immunoSEQ multiplex PCR was the method, and the copy in TCRdb shows in-frame clones only, minus some. Among thousands of clones listed, about 76% were seen once. Sequencing was carried out using blood. Source of these receptors: a human donor with a cutaneous T cell lymphoproliferative disorder associated with hepatitis E virus. Each CDR3 is given with its conserved first and last residue. The order of the fields is clone size, J gene, D gene, V gene, CDR3 DNA, CDR3 protein. The D gene is left open where the match is weak. Size is omitted from some rows. Given values are once, few, many or a class for expanded clones.

clone size: NA
J gene: TRBJ1-6
D gene: NA
V gene: TRBV27
CDR3 DNA: TGTGCCAGCAGTTTATATGGGGGCGCGTCGGTATCCTATAATTCACCCCTCCACTTT
CDR3 protein: CASSLYGGASVSYNSPLHF

clone size: NA
J gene: TRBJ1-1
D gene: NA
V gene: TRBV28
CDR3 DNA: TGTGCCAGCAGTATCCCGCTGGGTGCCACTGAAGCTTTCTTT
CDR3 protein: CASSIPLGATEAFF

clone size: NA
J gene: TRBJ2-3
D gene: NA
V gene: TRBV5-1
CDR3 DNA: TGCGCCAGCAGCTTGGGGAGCATCACCCCACCCACAGATACGCAGTATTTT
CDR3 protein: CASSLGSITPPTDTQYF

clone size: NA
J gene: TRBJ2-6
D gene: NA
V gene: TRBV7-2
CDR3 DNA: TGTGCCAGCAGCTCCTTATCTGGGGCCAACGTCCTGACTTTC
CDR3 protein: CASSSLSGANVLTF

clone size: NA
J gene: TRBJ1-6
D gene: NA
V gene: TRBV9
CDR3 DNA: TGTGCCAGCAGCCCCCGGGCCCTTCATGAAGGCTATAATTCACCCCTCCACTTT
CDR3 protein: CASSPRALHEGYNSPLHF

clone size: NA
J gene: TRBJ1-5
D gene: NA
V gene: TRBV6-6
CDR3 DNA: TGTGCCAGCGGGGGTTGGGCGGCCCAGCATTTT
CDR3 protein: CASGGWAAQHF

clone size: NA
J gene: TRBJ1-5
D gene: TRBD1
V gene: TRBV7-2
CDR3 DNA: TGTGCCAGCAGCAATCCGCCGGGACAGGGACCCAATCAGCCCCAGCATTTT
CDR3 protein: CASSNPPGQGPNQPQHF

clone size: NA
J gene: TRBJ2-7
D gene: NA
V gene: TRBV7-9
CDR3 DNA: TGTGCCAGCAGCCAACTGGTTGGCGGGTCCTACGAGCAGTACTTC
CDR3 protein: CASSQLVGGSYEQYF

clone size: few
J gene: TRBJ1-1
D gene: NA
V gene: TRBV6-5
CDR3 DNA: TGTGCCAGCAGCAGCCCCCTTCGTGGTACATTCTTT
CDR3 protein: CASSSPLRGTFF

clone size: NA
J gene: TRBJ2-1
D gene: TRBD2
V gene: TRBV27
CDR3 DNA: TGTGCCAGCAGTAGCGGGGGGGAGGCCTTCGGAGAGCAGTTCTTC
CDR3 protein: CASSSGGEAFGEQFF

clone size: NA
J gene: TRBJ2-7
D gene: NA
V gene: TRBV29-1
CDR3 DNA: TGCAGCGTTGAAGATGGGAGGACAGGCACCTACGAGCAGTACTTC
CDR3 protein: CSVEDGRTGTYEQYF